A single sample is the source of the 9 T cell receptor beta chains below, sequenced in a study of blood T cell repertoires in COVID-19. Here immunoSEQ multiplex PCR was the method, and the copy in TCRdb shows in-frame clones only, minus some. There are approximately 250,000 clones in the sample; 80% to 90% occur only once, and under 15% lies in the top ten. Sample: peripheral blood. These receptors all come from a woman in her 70s with COVID-19, enrolled during active disease.

The V gene is TRBV7-2, the J gene TRBJ2-7, with 10 bases identical to TRBD2. The CDR3 has 14 residues. V lost 5 bases, J lost 4 bases, and 5 bases stayed unmatched. From germline, CDR1 is SGHTA and CDR2 FQGNSA. The CDR3 region is CASSPTSGVYEQYF. In DNA, the CDR3 is TGTGCCAGCAGCCCAACTAGCGGGGTTTACGAGCAGTACTTC. The entire variable domain, with the rest obtained from reference TRBV7-2 and TRBJ2-7, is as follows: GAGVSQSPSNKVTEKGKDVELRCDPISGHTALYWYRQSLGQGLEFLIYFQGNSAPDKSGLPSDRFSAERTGGSVSTLTIQRTQQEDSAVYLCASSPTSGVYEQYFGPGTRLTVT.

The J gene is TRBJ2-1, the V gene TRBV9, with 8 bases identical to TRBD1. CDR3 length equals 15 residues. The germline CDR1 and CDR2 sequences are SGDLS and YYNGEE. The trim removed 4 bases at V and 1 base at J, leaving 4 bases unmatched. The CDR3 is CASSPRQGSYNEQFF. The CDR3 region has the DNA TGTGCCAGCAGCCCCCGACAGGGGTCCTACAATGAGCAGTTCTTC.

Worth noting for this clone: The junction shows a germline mismatch at one end, possibly a read error. The chain couples TRBV10-1 to TRBJ2-7; D unresolved. The CDR3 extends over 14 amino acids. Germline CDR1 WNHNN, CDR2 SYGVQD (reference sequence). Written as DNA, the CDR3 is TGCACCAGCAGTGATGGCGGTTCCTCCTACGAGCAGTACTTC. Translation gives CTSSDGGSSYEQYF.

This chain connects TRBV29-1 to TRBJ2-5; D might be TRBD2 (7 bases). From germline, CDR1 is SQVTM and CDR2 ANQGSEA. V was shortened by 6 bases and J by 5 bases, with 13 bases between the two germline ends. The CDR3 spans 12 residues. The CDR3 protein is CSVLRGGETQYF. Here the CDR3 DNA reads TGCAGCGTCCTTAGGGGGGGGGAGACCCAGTACTTC.

The chain is built from TRBV28 and TRBJ2-1; 8 bases match TRBD2. Looked up from germline, CDR1 is MDHEN and CDR2 is SYDVKM. The CDR3 has 18 residues. V gave up 6 bases and J gave up 5 bases; unmatched junction bases: 18. CDR3 in amino acids: CASRTLLAGSRGNNEQFF. The CDR3 nucleotides are TGTGCCAGCAGAACTCTTCTAGCGGGTTCCCGGGGAAACAATGAGCAGTTCTTC.

This chain uses TRBV24-1 with TRBJ2-3; 10 bases fit TRBD1. V gave up 3 bases and J gave up 4 bases; unmatched junction bases: 3. Germline CDR1 KGHDR, CDR2 SFDVKD. The CDR3 runs 15 residues. In nucleotides, the CDR3 is TGTGCCACCAGTGATACCGGGACAGGGGCAGATACGCAGTATTTT. Amino acid sequence: CATSDTGTGADTQYF.

The chain joins TRBV12-3 or TRBV12-4 to TRBJ1-2; the match to TRBD1 covers 11 bases. The trim removed 4 bases at V and 7 bases at J, leaving 2 bases unmatched. This CDR3 spans 13 amino acids. The CDR3 nucleotides read TGTGCCAGCAGTTGGGGACAGGGGGGTGGCTACACCTTC. It codes for CASSWGQGGGYTF.

This chain uses TRBV5-6 with TRBJ1-5, with 8 bases lining up with TRBD1. The CDR3 consists of 17 residues. V was clipped by 4 bases and J by 1 base; unmatched bases: 10. Germline values: CDR1 SGHDT, CDR2 YYEEEE. This CDR3 reads CASSVQGGLLSNQPQHF. Here the CDR3 DNA reads TGTGCCAGCAGCGTACAGGGGGGGTTGTTGAGCAATCAGCCCCAGCATTTT. The entire variable domain, with the rest obtained from reference TRBV5-6 and TRBJ1-5, is as follows: DAGVTQSPTHLIKTRGQQVTLRCSPKSGHDTVSWYQQALGQGPQFIFQYYEEEERQRGNFPDRFSGHQFPNYSSELNVNALLLGDSALYLCASSVQGGLLSNQPQHFGDGTRLSIL.

J is TRBJ1-5 and V is TRBV28; D possibly corresponds to TRBD1 (5 bases). The V gene's germline CDR1 is MDHEN and CDR2 SYDVKM. V lost 6 bases and J 0 bases, leaving 18 bases between the germline ends. The CDR3 contains 17 residues. The CDR3 reads CASSSLGGGYSNQPQHF. The CDR3, as DNA: TGTGCCAGCAGCTCACTCGGGGGGGGATATAGCAATCAGCCCCAGCATTTT.